One T cell receptor beta chain is described in this entry. Antigen specificity is unknown. The method was immunoSEQ multiplex PCR; TCRdb's version includes in-frame clones alone and lacks a portion of them. Of 140,000 to 150,000 clones detected, around 85% appear once; the ten largest clones hold over 7%. The CDR3 sequence is 13 residues long. Trimming cost V 1 base and J 8 bases, with 11 bases left between them. In germline, CDR1 is MGHRA, CDR2 YSYEKL. This record comes from a study of T cell responses to AZD1222 COVID-19 vaccine. Overall study results and limits: Seropositive at baseline were only a handful of AZD1222 recipients.

The sequences come from peripheral blood, collected on day 0 of AZD1222 vaccination. The sequence came from an adult in good health. This chain joins TRBV4-1 and TRBJ1-2; no clear D gene. The CDR3 loop reads CASSQVGGNGYTF. CDR3 DNA sequence: TGCGCCAGCAGCCAAGTAGGAGGAAACGGCTACACCTTC.